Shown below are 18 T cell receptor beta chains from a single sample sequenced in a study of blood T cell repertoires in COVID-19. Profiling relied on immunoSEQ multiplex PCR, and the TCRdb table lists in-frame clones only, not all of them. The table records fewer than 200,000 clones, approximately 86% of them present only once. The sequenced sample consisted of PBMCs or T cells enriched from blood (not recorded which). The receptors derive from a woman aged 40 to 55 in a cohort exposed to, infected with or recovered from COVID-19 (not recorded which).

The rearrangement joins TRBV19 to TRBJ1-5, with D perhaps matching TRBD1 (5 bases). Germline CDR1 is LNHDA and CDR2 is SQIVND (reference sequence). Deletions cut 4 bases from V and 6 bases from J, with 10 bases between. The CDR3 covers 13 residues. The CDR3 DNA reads TGTGCCAGTAGTACACAGGTTAGTCAGCCCCAGCATTTT. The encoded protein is CASSTQVSQPQHF.

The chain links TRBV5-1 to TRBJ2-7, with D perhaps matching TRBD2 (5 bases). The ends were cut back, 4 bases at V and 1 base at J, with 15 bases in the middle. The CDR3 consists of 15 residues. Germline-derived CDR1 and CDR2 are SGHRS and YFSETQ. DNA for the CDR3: TGCGCCAGCAGCCGAAGCGGCACGACTTCCTACGAGCAGTACTTC. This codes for CASSRSGTTSYEQYF.

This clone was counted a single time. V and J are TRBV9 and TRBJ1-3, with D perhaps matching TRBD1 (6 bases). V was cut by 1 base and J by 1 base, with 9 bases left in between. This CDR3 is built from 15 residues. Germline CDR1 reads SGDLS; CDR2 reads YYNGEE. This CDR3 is CASSVPTGSGNTIYF. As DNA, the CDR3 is TGTGCCAGCAGCGTACCCACAGGGTCTGGAAACACCATATATTTT.

The DNA of the CDR3 is TGTGCCAGCACCTCCAGTTGGCAGAACACTGAAGCTTTCTTT. Translated, it gives CASTSSWQNTEAFF. V usage is TRBV27 and J usage is TRBJ1-1; no clear D. Germline-derived CDR1 and CDR2 are MNHEY and SMNVEV (reference sequence). The CDR3 has 14 residues. The germline V and J ends were trimmed by 7 bases and 1 base, with 13 bases remaining between them.

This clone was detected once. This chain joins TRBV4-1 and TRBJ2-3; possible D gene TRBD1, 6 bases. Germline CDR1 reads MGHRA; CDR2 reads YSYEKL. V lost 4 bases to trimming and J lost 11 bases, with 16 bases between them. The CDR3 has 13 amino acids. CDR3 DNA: TGCGCCAGCAGCCCCCGAGGCCTAGGGGGGCAGTATTTT. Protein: CASSPRGLGGQYF.

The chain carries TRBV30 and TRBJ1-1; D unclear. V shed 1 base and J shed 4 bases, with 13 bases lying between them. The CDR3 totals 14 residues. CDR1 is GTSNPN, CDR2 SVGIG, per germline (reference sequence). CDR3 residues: CAWSGEIGVTEAFF. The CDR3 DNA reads TGTGCCTGGAGTGGGGAAATCGGGGTCACTGAAGCTTTCTTT.

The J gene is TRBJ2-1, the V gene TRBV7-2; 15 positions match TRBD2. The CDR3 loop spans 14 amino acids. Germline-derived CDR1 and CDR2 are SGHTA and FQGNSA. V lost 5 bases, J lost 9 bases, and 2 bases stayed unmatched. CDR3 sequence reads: CASSLGLAGGEQFF. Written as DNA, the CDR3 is TGTGCCAGCAGCCTGGGACTAGCGGGAGGTGAGCAGTTCTTC.

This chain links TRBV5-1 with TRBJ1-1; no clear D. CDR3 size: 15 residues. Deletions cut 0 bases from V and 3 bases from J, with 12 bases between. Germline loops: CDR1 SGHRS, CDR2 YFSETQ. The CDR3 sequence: CASSLALEAHTEAFF. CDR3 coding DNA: TGCGCCAGCAGCTTGGCCCTCGAGGCGCACACTGAAGCTTTCTTT.

DNA for the CDR3: TGTGCCATCAGTGAATCGCGGGAGGGCTACGAGCAGTACTTC. This codes for CAISESREGYEQYF. The chain couples TRBV10-3 to TRBJ2-7; 9 bases line up with TRBD2. This CDR3 contains 14 residues. Germline V gives CDR1 ENHRY, CDR2 SYGVKD. V shed 3 bases and J 3 bases; nucleotides not matched to a gene: 3.

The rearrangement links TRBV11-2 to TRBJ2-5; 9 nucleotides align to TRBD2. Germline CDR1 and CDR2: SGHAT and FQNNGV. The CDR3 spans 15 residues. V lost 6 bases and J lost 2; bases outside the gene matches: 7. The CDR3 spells CASSTSGSSQETQYF. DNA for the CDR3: TGTGCCAGCAGTACTAGCGGGTCCTCACAAGAGACCCAGTACTTC.

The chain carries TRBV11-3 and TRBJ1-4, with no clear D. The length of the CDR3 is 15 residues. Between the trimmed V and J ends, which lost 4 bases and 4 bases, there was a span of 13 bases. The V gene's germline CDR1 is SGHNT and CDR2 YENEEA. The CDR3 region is CASSSPLGLNEKLFF. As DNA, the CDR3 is TGTGCCAGCAGCTCCCCCCTCGGTCTTAATGAAAAACTGTTTTTT.

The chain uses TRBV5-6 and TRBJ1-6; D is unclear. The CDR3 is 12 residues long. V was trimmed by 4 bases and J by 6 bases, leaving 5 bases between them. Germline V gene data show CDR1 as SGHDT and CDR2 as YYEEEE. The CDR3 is CASSEVNSPLHF. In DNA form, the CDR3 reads TGTGCCAGCAGCGAGGTTAATTCACCCCTCCACTTT.

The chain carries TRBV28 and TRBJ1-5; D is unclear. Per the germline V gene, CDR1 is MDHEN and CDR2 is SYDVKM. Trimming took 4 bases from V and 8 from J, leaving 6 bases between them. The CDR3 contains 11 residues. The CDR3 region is CASSSQEPQHF. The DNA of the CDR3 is TGTGCCAGCAGTTCCCAGGAGCCCCAGCATTTT.

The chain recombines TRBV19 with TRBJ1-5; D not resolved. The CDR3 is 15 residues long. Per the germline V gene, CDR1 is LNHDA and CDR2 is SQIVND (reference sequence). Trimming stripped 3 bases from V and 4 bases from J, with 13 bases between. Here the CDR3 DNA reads TGTGCCAGTAGTATTTCCATACCGACAAATCAGCCCCAGCATTTT. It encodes CASSISIPTNQPQHF.

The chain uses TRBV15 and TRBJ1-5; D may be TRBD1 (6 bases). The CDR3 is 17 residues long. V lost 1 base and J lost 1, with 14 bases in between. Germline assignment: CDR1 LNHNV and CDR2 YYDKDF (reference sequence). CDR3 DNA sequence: TGTGCCACCAGCAGAGGGCAGGGGAGAAGAAGCAATCAGCCCCAGCATTTT. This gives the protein CATSRGQGRRSNQPQHF.

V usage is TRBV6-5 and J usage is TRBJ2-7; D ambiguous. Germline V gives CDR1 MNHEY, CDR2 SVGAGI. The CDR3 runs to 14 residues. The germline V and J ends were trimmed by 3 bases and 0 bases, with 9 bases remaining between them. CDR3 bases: TGTGCCAGCAGTTATGGGCCACGCTCCTACGAGCAGTACTTC. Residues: CASSYGPRSYEQYF.

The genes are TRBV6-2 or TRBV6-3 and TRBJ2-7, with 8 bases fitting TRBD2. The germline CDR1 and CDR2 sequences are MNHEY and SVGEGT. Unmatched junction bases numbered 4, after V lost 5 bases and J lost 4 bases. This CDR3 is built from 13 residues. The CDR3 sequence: CASSRLARYEQYF. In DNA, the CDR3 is TGTGCCAGCAGTCGACTAGCGCGTTACGAGCAGTACTTC.

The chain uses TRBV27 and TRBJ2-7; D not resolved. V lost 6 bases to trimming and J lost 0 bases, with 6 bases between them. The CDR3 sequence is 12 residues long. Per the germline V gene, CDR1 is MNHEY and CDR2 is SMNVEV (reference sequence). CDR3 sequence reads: CASRGLSYEQYF. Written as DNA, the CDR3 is TGTGCCAGCAGGGGCCTCTCCTACGAGCAGTACTTC.